A selection of T cell receptor beta chains follows, all from one sample in a study of blood T cell repertoires in COVID-19. The assay was immunoSEQ multiplex PCR, and TCRdb's table has in-frame clones only and misses some. Among more than 400,000 clones listed, around 90% were seen once. Sequencing was carried out using PBMCs or T cells enriched from blood (not recorded which). The receptors originated from a woman in her late teens or twenties who had recovered from COVID-19. Both conserved end residues are part of each CDR3. Fields, in order: CDR3 DNA, CDR3 protein, J gene, clone size, D gene, V gene. A D gene is named only where the DNA matches it firmly. Where a row states a size, it is once, few, many or the class of an expanded clone; other rows omit it.

TGTGCCAGCAGCGACACAGGGTTCAGTGGCTACACCTTC CASSDTGFSGYTF TRBJ1-2 NA NA TRBV6-5
TGTGCCTGGAGAAAGGGGGGGAGGAACACTGAAGCTTTCTTT CAWRKGGRNTEAFF TRBJ1-1 NA NA TRBV30
TGCGCCAGCAGCCGGCCAGGGTCCGGAGCTTTCTTT CASSRPGSGAFF TRBJ1-1 NA NA TRBV4-1
TGTGCCAGCTCACCCTCGGGGGGGCTAGAAGGAAACACCATATATTTT CASSPSGGLEGNTIYF TRBJ1-3 NA NA TRBV18
TGTGCCAGCAGTGAAGACAGGCAGAACACTGAAGCTTTCTTT CASSEDRQNTEAFF TRBJ1-1 NA NA TRBV6-1
TGTGCCAGCAGCTATAGGACAGGGGATTATTCACCCCTCCACTTT CASSYRTGDYSPLHF TRBJ1-6 NA TRBD1 TRBV28
TGTGCCAGCTTATTCGGGTCCGCCAATGAGCAGTTCTTC CASLFGSANEQFF TRBJ2-1 once NA TRBV6-5
TGTGCCAGCACAATAACTAGGGTTGGGGAGCTGTTTTTT CASTITRVGELFF TRBJ2-2 once NA TRBV6-5
TGTGCCAGCAGCTCCGCGGGAGGTTCCTGGACTGAAGCTTTCTTT CASSSAGGSWTEAFF TRBJ1-1 NA NA TRBV5-5
TGTGCCTGGAGTGTGACAATGGGCTTAGAAGCTTTCTTT CAWSVTMGLEAFF TRBJ1-1 NA NA TRBV30
TGTGCCAGCAGCCGCCGGGGAGGCTCTAACTATGGCTACACCTTC CASSRRGGSNYGYTF TRBJ1-2 NA NA TRBV28
TGTGCCAGCAGCTCCACTACAACTAATGAAAAACTGTTTTTT CASSSTTTNEKLFF TRBJ1-4 NA NA TRBV7-9
TGTGCCACCAGCAGAGGCCCAGCGGGGGGGCCGGATGAGCAGTTCTTC CATSRGPAGGPDEQFF TRBJ2-1 once TRBD2 TRBV15
TGTGCCAGTACTCTATCGAGGGCGGTAGGGGGAGATGGCTACACCTTC CASTLSRAVGGDGYTF TRBJ1-2 NA NA TRBV19
TGTGCCAGCAGCTTCGGGACAGGCTATCAGCCCCAGCATTTT CASSFGTGYQPQHF TRBJ1-5 NA TRBD1 TRBV7-8
TGTGCCAGCAGGCTGACAGGGTCTAATGAAAAACTGTTTTTT CASRLTGSNEKLFF TRBJ1-4 NA TRBD1 TRBV2
TGCGCCAGCAGCGACGAACGGGGAGGGCAAGAGACCCAGTACTTC CASSDERGGQETQYF TRBJ2-5 NA TRBD2 TRBV4-1
TGTGCCAGCAGCGTAGGAGGTAGCGGGGGGGCCTACGAGCAGTACTTC CASSVGGSGGAYEQYF TRBJ2-7 NA TRBD2 TRBV9
TGTGCCAGCAGTGAATCCGGGGGGAAAGGTCAGCCCCAGCATTTT CASSESGGKGQPQHF TRBJ1-5 NA NA TRBV2
TGTGCCAGCAGCTTGTCGGGACAGGCTAATGAAAAACTGTTTTTT CASSLSGQANEKLFF TRBJ1-4 NA TRBD1 TRBV5-8
TGTGCCTGGACGGAGGGGGCAGGTGAAGCTTTCTTT CAWTEGAGEAFF TRBJ1-1 NA TRBD1 TRBV30
TGTGCCACCAGTGAGCCGACAGGGGGAGAGACCCAGTACTTC CATSEPTGGETQYF TRBJ2-5 NA TRBD1 TRBV24-1
TGTGCCAGCAGCCAAGAGGGGGACAGGGCCCTCTATGGCTACACCTTC CASSQEGDRALYGYTF TRBJ1-2 once TRBD1 TRBV4-2
TGTGCCAGCAGTGACCGCCTCGGACTCGTCATCACAGATACGCAGTATTTT CASSDRLGLVITDTQYF TRBJ2-3 once NA TRBV6-1
TGTGCCAGCAGCACCTCCGACACCGGCACTGAAGCTTTCTTT CASSTSDTGTEAFF TRBJ1-1 NA NA TRBV5-4
TGCGCCAGCAGCCAAGTCGGCACAGGACCTAACTATGGCTACACCTTC CASSQVGTGPNYGYTF TRBJ1-2 NA NA TRBV4-1
TGTGCCAGCAGTGCCGGGCAGGGGGGCTGGGAGACCCAGTACTTC CASSAGQGGWETQYF TRBJ2-5 NA NA TRBV2
TGCGCCAGCACCCAACAAGGGGCGGAGACCCAGTACTTC CASTQQGAETQYF TRBJ2-5 NA NA TRBV5-1
TGTGCCAGCCTCTCGGGTCTTAACACTGAAGCTTTCTTT CASLSGLNTEAFF TRBJ1-1 NA NA TRBV25-1
TGTGCCAGCAGCTTAGCCAGGGGGGAAAACATTCAGTACTTC CASSLARGENIQYF TRBJ2-4 NA NA TRBV7-3
TGTGCCAGTAGTAATAGACAGGGGATGAAGGACACTGAAGCTTTCTTT CASSNRQGMKDTEAFF TRBJ1-1 NA TRBD1 TRBV19
TGCAGTACGACAGGGGTGGTCGGCTACACCTTC CSTTGVVGYTF TRBJ1-2 NA TRBD1 TRBV20-1
TGTGCCAGCAGCTTACAGGGGGCGACAGATACGCAGTATTTT CASSLQGATDTQYF TRBJ2-3 NA TRBD1 TRBV7-9
TGTGCCAGCAGCTTGGGGCCATCTGGAAACACCATATATTTT CASSLGPSGNTIYF TRBJ1-3 NA NA TRBV5-4
TGTGCCAGCAGTCTCCTGGGGGGGTATCAGCCCCAGCATTTT CASSLLGGYQPQHF TRBJ1-5 NA NA TRBV2
TGTGCCACCTCGACTAGGTACGAGCAGTACTTC CATSTRYEQYF TRBJ2-7 NA NA TRBV19
TGTGCCAGCAGTATTACGAGGGGGCGAAGCAATCAGCCCCAGCATTTT CASSITRGRSNQPQHF TRBJ1-5 NA TRBD1 TRBV7-8
TGCGCCAGCAGCGCGGGACTAGCAGAAGATACGCAGTATTTT CASSAGLAEDTQYF TRBJ2-3 NA TRBD2 TRBV5-1
TGCAGTGCCCAGGGGAACTATGGCTACACCTTC CSAQGNYGYTF TRBJ1-2 NA NA TRBV20-1
TGTGCCATCAGTGAGTCGAGTCTCGGTCAGCCCCAGCATTTT CAISESSLGQPQHF TRBJ1-5 NA NA TRBV10-3
TGTGCCAGCAGCTGGGACAGGGGGCAGGGGACTGAAGCTTTCTTT CASSWDRGQGTEAFF TRBJ1-1 NA TRBD1 TRBV7-6
TGTGCCAGCAGCTTAGAACGGGATAGTCAGCCCCAGCATTTT CASSLERDSQPQHF TRBJ1-5 NA NA TRBV7-9
TGTGCCAGCAGCTTAGTAGGTCGTGAGGGCATGAACACTGAAGCTTTCTTT CASSLVGREGMNTEAFF TRBJ1-1 NA NA TRBV7-9
TGTGCCAGCAGCCCCTCGGGGAGCGGGGGAGAGACCCAGTACTTC CASSPSGSGGETQYF TRBJ2-5 NA TRBD2 TRBV6-5
TGTGCCAGCACCCCTACGCGTATTTACGAGCAGTACTTC CASTPTRIYEQYF TRBJ2-7 few NA TRBV2
TGTGCCAGCAGCTCTGCTGGGGATGGGAGCACTGAAGCTTTCTTT CASSSAGDGSTEAFF TRBJ1-1 NA NA TRBV7-2
TGTGCCAGCAGTCCTACAGGGGAAGAGGCGGATACGCAGTATTTT CASSPTGEEADTQYF TRBJ2-3 NA TRBD1 TRBV6-5
TGTGCCAGCGGAACCTTCTACAGGGAGTCCTACGAGCAGTACTTC CASGTFYRESYEQYF TRBJ2-7 NA NA TRBV27
TGTGCCAGCAGCTTAGTCAGGGCTGCCTACGAGCAGTACTTC CASSLVRAAYEQYF TRBJ2-7 few NA TRBV11-2
TGTGCCAGCAGCTTAGGTGGGGGGACTGCGTCACGGGAGCAGTTCTTC CASSLGGGTASREQFF TRBJ2-1 NA NA TRBV7-2
TGTGCCAGCTCACAGGGGCAGGGGCCCGATGGCTACACCTTC CASSQGQGPDGYTF TRBJ1-2 NA NA TRBV18
TGTGCCAGCAGTCTAAGACTAGCGGGGAGCCAAGAGACCCAGTACTTC CASSLRLAGSQETQYF TRBJ2-5 few TRBD2 TRBV25-1
TGTGCCAGCAGGGCGGGACAGGGGGTAGGGGGCTACACCTTC CASRAGQGVGGYTF TRBJ1-2 NA TRBD1 TRBV27